Shown below are 11 T cell receptor beta chains from a single sample sequenced in a study of blood T cell repertoires in COVID-19. Sequenced by immunoSEQ multiplex PCR; TCRdb stores in-frame clones only, minus some. The data contain 20,000 to 25,000 clones, about nine tenths of them seen just once; the ten biggest clones take up 3% to 4%. Sequences were obtained from peripheral blood. These receptors were obtained from a man aged 50-60 years with active COVID-19.

CDR3 nucleotides: TGTGCCAGCAGCCCGACTAGCGGGGGGCCGTCAGATACGCAGTATTTT. Encoded protein: CASSPTSGGPSDTQYF. This sequence joins TRBV11-2 and TRBJ2-3; 13 nucleotides match TRBD2. The CDR3 has 16 residues. Germline V gene data show CDR1 as SGHAT and CDR2 as FQNNGV. The V gene end was trimmed by 5 bases and the J gene end by 4 bases; junction bases not matched to a gene: 6.

J is TRBJ1-1 and V is TRBV27, with D maybe TRBD1 (6 bases). V gave up 7 bases and J gave up 5 bases, with 17 bases separating them. CDR1 and CDR2 from the germline V gene are MNHEY and SMNVEV (reference sequence). The CDR3 consists of 14 residues. CDR3 sequence: CASIQQGSRTEAFF. As DNA, the CDR3 is TGTGCCAGCATACAACAGGGAAGCAGGACTGAAGCTTTCTTT.

The V and J genes are TRBV18 and TRBJ2-2; possible D gene TRBD2, 6 bases. The CDR3 runs to 15 residues. The ends were cut back, 4 bases at V and 4 bases at J, with 13 bases in the middle. Germline V gene lookup returns CDR1 KGHSH and CDR2 LQKENI. The CDR3 loop reads CASSLSRGSTGELFF. The CDR3 coding sequence is TGTGCCAGCTCACTTTCGCGGGGTAGCACCGGGGAGCTGTTTTTT. The full variable domain, with the rest looked up from reference TRBV18 and TRBJ2-2, is NAGVMQNPRHLVRRRGQEARLRCSPMKGHSHVYWYRQLPEEGLKFMVYLQKENIIDESGMPKERFSAEFPKEGPSILRIQQVVRGDSAAYFCASSLSRGSTGELFFGEGSRLTVL.

The chain combines TRBV9 with TRBJ1-1, with D uncertain. The CDR3 contains 13 residues. V gave up 4 bases and J gave up 1 base, with 8 bases separating them. The V gene's germline CDR1 is SGDLS and CDR2 YYNGEE. In DNA form, the CDR3 reads TGTGCCAGCAGCCCGATCGGGAACACTGAAGCTTTCTTT. Protein product: CASSPIGNTEAFF.

This chain connects TRBV5-6 to TRBJ2-3, with D possibly being TRBD2 (5 bases). CDR1 is SGHDT and CDR2 is YYEEEE in the germline V gene. This CDR3 region has 14 residues. With 1 base removed from V and 1 base from J, the gap between germline ends came to 7 bases. The CDR3 DNA is TGTGCCAGCAGCTTGCTCGGGGGCACAGATACGCAGTATTTT. Residues: CASSLLGGTDTQYF.

Of note for this clone: This CDR3 is also generated by other DNA sequences in the sample. The chain combines TRBV5-4 with TRBJ2-7; possibly TRBD1 for D (5 bases). CDR3 length: 14 amino acids. The V end lost 0 bases, the J end lost 2 bases, and 9 bases lay between the germline ends. CDR1 is SGHNT and CDR2 is YYREEE in the germline V gene (reference sequence). The CDR3 DNA reads TGTGCCAGCAGCTTGGGACAGCGAACCTACGAGCAGTACTTC. Residues: CASSLGQRTYEQYF.

The J gene is TRBJ1-2, the V gene TRBV19; tentative D call: TRBD1 (6 bases). V was cut by 5 bases and J by 7 bases, with 11 bases left in between. The CDR3 has 12 amino acids. Germline V gene sequence: CDR1 LNHDA, CDR2 SQIVND (reference sequence). CDR3 protein: CASSQHRVGYTF. The CDR3 region has the DNA TGTGCCAGTAGTCAACACAGGGTTGGCTACACCTTC.

This clone has a single count. The J gene is TRBJ2-2, the V gene TRBV7-2; the match to TRBD2 covers 8 bases. Germline values: CDR1 SGHTA, CDR2 FQGNSA. CDR3 size: 15 residues. V lost 9 bases, J lost 6 bases, and 12 bases stayed unmatched. The CDR3 DNA reads TGTGCCAGTACTTTCGGGGGGGCCTGGGCCGGGGAGCTGTTTTTT. Amino acid sequence: CASTFGGAWAGELFF.

V and J are TRBV7-9 and TRBJ2-7; 7 nucleotides line up with TRBD1. Germline loops: CDR1 SEHNR, CDR2 FQNEAQ (reference sequence). Unmatched junction bases numbered 11, after V lost 0 bases and J lost 6 bases. This CDR3 spans 16 amino acids. CDR3 sequence: CASSLALVGGFPEQYF. The CDR3 nucleotides read TGTGCCAGCAGCTTAGCGCTGGTAGGGGGCTTCCCCGAGCAGTACTTC.

This rearrangement joins TRBV7-2 to TRBJ2-5; 9 nucleotides agree with TRBD2. The germline CDR1 and CDR2 sequences are SGHTA and FQGNSA. With V trimmed by 6 bases and J by 4 bases, 9 bases remained unmatched. This CDR3 spans 15 amino acids. This CDR3 is CASSKAGGTVETQYF. CDR3 bases: TGTGCCAGCAGTAAGGCGGGGGGGACGGTAGAGACCCAGTACTTC.

The rearrangement uses TRBV19 and TRBJ1-2, with D possibly matching TRBD1 (6 bases). V lost 5 bases to trimming and J lost 10 bases, with 17 bases between them. The CDR3 runs to 13 residues. Germline V gene data show CDR1 as LNHDA and CDR2 as SQIVND (reference sequence). Here the CDR3 DNA reads TGTGCCAGTAGTCCGGGGCGGACAGCCTACTACACCTTC. It translates to CASSPGRTAYYTF.